This TCR beta chain was captured by sequencing in a study of prognosis after radiotherapy for stage I lung cancer. Study details: The enrollment of patients with stage I non-small cell lung cancer occurred between April 2018 and 2019. Each non-small cell lung cancer patient was deemed medically inoperable. Oligometastatic NSCLC after surgical resection of the primary tumor was present in roughly 5 patients, while newly diagnosed primary stage I lung tumors were present in approximately 14.

V dropped 0 bases and J dropped 4; count of bases not matched to a gene: 6. Germline V gene data show CDR1 as SGHRS and CDR2 as YFSETQ. The CDR3 loop spans 15 amino acids. CT and PET/CT showed node-negative disease in all patients, none of whom had received prior chemotherapy or radiotherapy or had other malignancies. Starting from genomic DNA, TCR beta CDR3 was amplified through two-round multiplex PCR. Each TRBV and TRBJ gene had its own primer in the first PCR round. MiXCR, run by TCRdb on the multiplex PCR reads, gives a single entry per CDR3 protein. The sample includes over 25,000 distinct CDR3 sequences, just over 45% of them seen just once. This clonotype was found many times.

This sequence joins TRBV5-1 and TRBJ2-5, with TRBD1 matching 7 bases. The sample was PBMCs, taken before or after stereotactic body radiation therapy (not recorded which). This receptor was obtained from a donor aged 50 or older with non-small cell lung cancer. The CDR3 bases are TGCGCCAGCAGCTTGGCCACGACAGGGAGAGAGACCCAGTACTTC. Protein product: CASSLATTGRETQYF.